This T cell receptor beta chain was sequenced for a study of beta chain features in type 1 diabetes. Whole-study results and caveats: Moderately but significantly shorter TCRB CDR3s were found in Type 1 diabetes patients in all four CD4+ subsets. Patients with type 1 diabetes carried fewer insertions and had more deletions at their VDJ junctions.

Sorted CD4+ subsets: naive, central memory, regulatory, stem cell-like memory (CD45RO/CCR7/CD25/CD127/CD95/CD27 panel). The table lists this clone with many counts. Its specificity is unknown. As every portion of the isolated RNA was reverse transcribed, the sequencing read expressed TCRB transcripts. The repertoire was sequenced with immunoSEQ multiplex PCR; TCRdb's copy has only in-frame clones and lacks some. The sample has 140,000 or so clones; around an eighth are singletons. The sequenced material came from central memory CD4+ T cells from blood. The sequence came from a man aged 18 to 30 with type 1 diabetes.

CDR3 protein: CASSLEGPPRSPLHF. Written as DNA, the CDR3 is TGTGCCAGCAGCTTAGAAGGGCCACCCCGGTCACCCCTCCACTTT. This chain links TRBV7-2 with TRBJ1-6; no clear D gene. The germline CDR1 and CDR2 sequences are SGHTA and FQGNSA. V lost 1 base and J 10 bases, leaving 14 bases between the germline ends. The CDR3 is made up of 15 amino acids.